The clone carrying this TCR beta chain was seen a handful of times. Its antigen is undetermined. There were likely unrecorded immune exposures, though donors were nominally healthy when sampled. This sample stems from a study of cytomegalovirus exposure and HLA in healthy donors. Study overall: Early released data had about 85 million unique TCRs, all coming from HLA-typed donors. Study-wide findings and caveats: Many donors carried some public TCRs, although rarity characterized most TCR sequences. In a later analysis, a missense DCLRE1C variant was linked to TCR beta V- and J-gene trimming.

This CDR3 is 13 amino acids long. V lost 5 bases to trimming and J lost 9 bases; unmatched junction nucleotides: 4. Germline lookup yields CDR1 SGHAT and CDR2 FQNNGV. A multiplex PCR was run with 60 Vbeta primers and 13 Jbeta primers. Assay used: immunoSEQ multiplex PCR; TCRdb lists only in-frame clones, some missing. The sample consists of roughly 160,000 clones, approximately 71% of them appearing once. J is TRBJ2-1 and V is TRBV11-2, with 10 bases lining up with TRBD2. Sequencing used PBMCs. The receptor's source is a woman aged 40 to 50 in good health and CMV-seropositive. The CDR3 sequence is CASSLAGAGEQFF. The CDR3 region has the DNA TGTGCCAGCAGCCTAGCGGGAGCGGGTGAGCAGTTCTTC.